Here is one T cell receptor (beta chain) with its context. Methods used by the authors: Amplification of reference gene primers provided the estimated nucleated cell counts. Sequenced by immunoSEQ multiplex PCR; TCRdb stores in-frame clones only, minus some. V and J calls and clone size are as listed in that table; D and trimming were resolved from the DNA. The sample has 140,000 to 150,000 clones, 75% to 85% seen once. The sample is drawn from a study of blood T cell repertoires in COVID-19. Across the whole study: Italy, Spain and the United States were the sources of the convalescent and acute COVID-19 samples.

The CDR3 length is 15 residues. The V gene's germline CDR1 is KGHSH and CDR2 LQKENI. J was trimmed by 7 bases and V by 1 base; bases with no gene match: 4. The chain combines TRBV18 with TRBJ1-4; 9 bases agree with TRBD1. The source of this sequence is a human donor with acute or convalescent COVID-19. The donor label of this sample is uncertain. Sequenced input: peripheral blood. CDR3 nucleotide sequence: TGTGCCAGCTCACCACTGGGACAGGGTGTTGAAAAACTGTTTTTT. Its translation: CASSPLGQGVEKLFF.